One sample yielded the 15 T cell receptor beta chains listed below, sequenced in a study of T cell responses to AZD1222 COVID-19 vaccine. TCRdb's table, derived via immunoSEQ multiplex PCR, lists solely in-frame clones and lacks some. The repertoire holds tens of thousands of clones, with 90% as singletons. The source material was peripheral blood, sampled on day 0 of AZD1222 vaccination. The receptors were sampled from an adult in good health.

This chain links TRBV3-1 (or the pseudogene TRBV3-2) with TRBJ1-5; no reliable D call. Germline V gene lookup returns CDR1 LGHDT and CDR2 YNNKEL (reference sequence). The V and J ends lost 0 bases and 3 bases respectively, with 12 bases between them. This CDR3 contains 16 residues. CDR3 nucleotide sequence: TGTGCCAGCAGCCAAGATCGGCAGATCCACAATCAGCCCCAGCATTTT. Translating it yields CASSQDRQIHNQPQHF.

The chain recombines TRBV7-5 with TRBJ1-3; the tabulated D call, TRBD1, remains unverified against the DNA. TRBV7-5 is described as a pseudogene. The CDR3 extends over 11 amino acids. Written as DNA, the CDR3 is TGTGTCCCGGACAGGGAAAACACCATATATTTT. It codes for CVPDRENTIYF.

The V and J genes are TRBV7-3 and TRBJ1-1, with 7 bases identical to TRBD1. Germline assignment: CDR1 SGHTA and CDR2 FQGTGA. The CDR3 is made up of 15 amino acids. After removal of 5 bases from V and 8 bases from J, the junction contained 14 bases not matched to a gene. This CDR3 reads CASSPSTGREEEAFF. The CDR3 DNA reads TGTGCCAGCAGCCCATCGACAGGGAGAGAAGAAGAAGCTTTCTTT.

This clone rates as medium-sized. The chain carries TRBV19 and TRBJ2-3; D possibly uses TRBD1 or TRBD2 (5 bases each). Per germline, CDR1 LNHDA and CDR2 SQIVND (reference sequence). The CDR3 is made up of 15 amino acids. V was pared by 9 bases and J by 6 bases, with 22 bases between. The CDR3, as DNA: TGTGCCAGCTTCGATCCCGGGGCAGAAGGGGATACGCAGTATTTT. Translation gives CASFDPGAEGDTQYF.

The chain uses TRBV6-5 and TRBJ1-2, with unresolved D. This CDR3 comprises 10 residues. The ends were cut back, 7 bases at V and 5 bases at J, with 5 bases in the middle. Germline CDR1 is MNHEY and CDR2 is SVGAGI. The CDR3 region has the DNA TGTGCCAGCACAGAGTATGGCTACACCTTC. The encoded protein is CASTEYGYTF.

J is TRBJ2-7 and V is TRBV11-2; perhaps TRBD1 as D (7 bases). CDR1 is SGHAT and CDR2 is FQNNGV in the germline V gene. The CDR3 extends over 15 amino acids. Between the trimmed V and J ends, which lost 0 bases and 4 bases, there was a span of 13 bases. The CDR3 region is CASSLDQGGFYEQYF. The CDR3 region has the DNA TGTGCCAGCAGCTTAGATCAGGGGGGTTTTTACGAGCAGTACTTC.

The chain couples TRBV7-2 to TRBJ2-7; TRBD1 matches at 11 bases. Germline assignment: CDR1 SGHTA and CDR2 FQGNSA. The CDR3 is 15 residues long. V lost 3 bases, J lost 5 bases, and 6 bases stayed unmatched. In nucleotides, the CDR3 is TGTGCCAGCAGCTTTAGGGACAGGGGGGACCACGAGCAGTACTTC. Translated: CASSFRDRGDHEQYF.

V gene TRBV18 combines with J gene TRBJ2-3; D remains unclear. Germline V lookup: CDR1 KGHSH, CDR2 LQKENI. The CDR3 spans 13 residues. For the CDR3, the DNA is TGTATCCCTTCCCGACGTGACACAGATACGCAGTATTTT. This translates into CIPSRRDTDTQYF.

Here the CDR3 reads CASSLRTGTGYNEQYF. CDR3 sequence (DNA): TGCGCCAGCAGCCTTAGGACCGGGACAGGCTATAACGAGCAGTACTTC. The chain combines TRBV5-1 with TRBJ2-7, with 8 bases matching TRBD1. CDR3 length: 16 amino acids. CDR1 is SGHRS, CDR2 YFSETQ, per germline. J gave up 5 bases and V 4 bases, and 14 bases lay outside the gene matches.

The chain recombines TRBV6-2 or TRBV6-3 with TRBJ1-1; 10 nucleotides line up with TRBD1. This CDR3 has 15 residues. CDR1 is MNHEY, CDR2 SVGEGT, per germline. Trimming removed 2 bases from V and 6 bases from J; junction bases left unmatched: 6. The CDR3 nucleotides read TGTGCCAGCAGTTACCTGCGGGGACAGGGGTCTGAAGCTTTCTTT. As protein: CASSYLRGQGSEAFF.

A few counts support this clone. This chain links TRBV7-3 with TRBJ1-2; D gene uncertain. Between the trimmed V and J ends, which lost 3 bases and 7 bases, there was a span of 9 bases. The germline V gene encodes CDR1 SGHTA and CDR2 FQGTGA. The CDR3 has 12 amino acids. The DNA for the CDR3 is TGTGCCAGCAGCTTGGGCTGGGGTGGCTACACCTTC. Protein: CASSLGWGGYTF.

The gene calls are TRBV7-3 and TRBJ2-1; D gene ambiguous. Between the trimmed V and J ends, which lost 0 bases and 9 bases, there was a span of 12 bases. Per the germline V gene, CDR1 is SGHTA and CDR2 is FQGTGA. CDR3 length: 14 residues. In DNA, the CDR3 is TGTGCCAGCAGCTTAACCCCTCTAGGAGTTGAGCAGTTCTTC. Protein product: CASSLTPLGVEQFF. Looking up the rest from reference TRBV7-3 and TRBJ2-1 gives the full variable domain: GAGVSQTPSNKVTEKGKYVELRCDPISGHTALYWYRQSLGQGPEFLIYFQGTGAADDSGLPNDRFFAVRPEGSVSTLKIQRTERGDSAVYLCASSLTPLGVEQFFGPGTRLTVL.

This clone has just one count. The gene calls are TRBV6-2 or TRBV6-3 and TRBJ2-5; D is ambiguous. The CDR3 has 13 residues. Trimming cost V 2 bases and J 1 base, with 5 bases left between them. Germline V lookup: CDR1 MNHEY, CDR2 SVGEGT. The CDR3 region has the DNA TGTGCCAGCAGTTACACCGTCCAAGAGACCCAGTACTTC. Its protein is CASSYTVQETQYF.

This clone was seen once. The genes are TRBV27 and TRBJ1-5; possibly TRBD1 for D (5 bases). The germline V gene has CDR1 MNHEY and CDR2 SMNVEV (reference sequence). Between the trimmed V and J ends, which lost 5 bases and 6 bases, there was a span of 14 bases. This CDR3 spans 14 amino acids. This CDR3 is CASSPGYGGQPQHF. The DNA of the CDR3 is TGTGCCAGCAGTCCAGGGTACGGCGGTCAGCCCCAGCATTTT.

V and J are TRBV2 and TRBJ1-5; TRBD1 aligns across 10 bases. Unmatched junction bases numbered 3, after V lost 6 bases and J lost 1 base. The CDR3 covers 15 residues. Per the germline V gene, CDR1 is SNHLY and CDR2 is FYNNEI. The CDR3 DNA sequence: TGTGCCAGCAGGGCGACAGGGGGCAGCAATCAGCCCCAGCATTTT. This sequence encodes CASRATGGSNQPQHF.